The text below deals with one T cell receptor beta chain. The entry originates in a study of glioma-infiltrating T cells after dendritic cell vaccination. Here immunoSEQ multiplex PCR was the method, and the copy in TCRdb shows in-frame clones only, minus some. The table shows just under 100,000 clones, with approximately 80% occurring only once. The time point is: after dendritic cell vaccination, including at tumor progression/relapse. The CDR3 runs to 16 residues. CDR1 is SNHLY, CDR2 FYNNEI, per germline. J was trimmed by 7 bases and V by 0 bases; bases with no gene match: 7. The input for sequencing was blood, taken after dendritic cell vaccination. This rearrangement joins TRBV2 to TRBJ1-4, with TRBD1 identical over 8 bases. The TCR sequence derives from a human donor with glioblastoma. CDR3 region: CASSEAGGQGREKLFF. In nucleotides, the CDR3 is TGTGCCAGCAGTGAAGCAGGTGGACAGGGACGTGAAAAACTGTTTTTT.